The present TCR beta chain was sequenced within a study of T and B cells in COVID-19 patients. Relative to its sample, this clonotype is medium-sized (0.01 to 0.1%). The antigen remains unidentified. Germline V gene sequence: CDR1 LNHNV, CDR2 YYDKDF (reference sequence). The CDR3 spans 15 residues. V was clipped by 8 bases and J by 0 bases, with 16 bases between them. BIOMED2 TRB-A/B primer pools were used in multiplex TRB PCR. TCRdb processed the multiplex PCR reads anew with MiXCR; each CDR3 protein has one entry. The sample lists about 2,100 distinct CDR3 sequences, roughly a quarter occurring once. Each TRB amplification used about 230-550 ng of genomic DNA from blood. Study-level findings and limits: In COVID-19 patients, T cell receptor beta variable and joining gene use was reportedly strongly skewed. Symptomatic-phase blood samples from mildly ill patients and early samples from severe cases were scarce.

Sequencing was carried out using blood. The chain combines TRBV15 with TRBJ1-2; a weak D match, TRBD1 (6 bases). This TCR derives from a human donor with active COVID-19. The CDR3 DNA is TGTGCCACCGCTATGGGCAGGACAGCTAACTATGGCTACACCTTC. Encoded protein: CATAMGRTANYGYTF. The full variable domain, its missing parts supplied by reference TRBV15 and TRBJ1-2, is DAMVIQNPRYQVTQFGKPVTLSCSQTLNHNVMYWYQQKSSQAPKLLFHYYDKDFNNEADTPDNFQSRRPNTSFCFLDIRSPGLGDTAMYLCATAMGRTANYGYTFGSGTRLTVV.